This is a list of T cell receptor beta chains from one sample in a study of spatial heterogeneity in lung cancer. TCRdb processed the 5' RACE reads anew with MiXCR; each CDR3 protein has one entry. The sample holds about 48,000 distinct CDR3 sequences, approximately 5% seen once. Source: PBMCs, taken at surgery. The receptors come from a male donor with early-stage non-small cell lung cancer. The CDR3 runs from the conserved cysteine through the conserved F or W.

V gene	J gene	CDR3 protein
TRBV19	TRBJ2-6	CASSLLFSGANVLTF
TRBV5-1	TRBJ2-1	CASSFYGFSSYNEQFF
TRBV20-1	TRBJ1-5	CSATPMTSGNQPQHF
TRBV7-9	TRBJ1-4	CASSSYGEKLFF
TRBV4-3	TRBJ2-7	CASSQDSGRGGREQYF
TRBV28	TRBJ2-7	CASSPGGTDEQYF
TRBV6-5	TRBJ2-7	CASSSFGRSYEQYF
TRBV30	TRBJ1-1	CAWSRTGTNTEAFF
TRBV20-1	TRBJ2-1	CSAKGLAGVRDEQFF
TRBV18	TRBJ1-2	CASSPAGEANYGYTF